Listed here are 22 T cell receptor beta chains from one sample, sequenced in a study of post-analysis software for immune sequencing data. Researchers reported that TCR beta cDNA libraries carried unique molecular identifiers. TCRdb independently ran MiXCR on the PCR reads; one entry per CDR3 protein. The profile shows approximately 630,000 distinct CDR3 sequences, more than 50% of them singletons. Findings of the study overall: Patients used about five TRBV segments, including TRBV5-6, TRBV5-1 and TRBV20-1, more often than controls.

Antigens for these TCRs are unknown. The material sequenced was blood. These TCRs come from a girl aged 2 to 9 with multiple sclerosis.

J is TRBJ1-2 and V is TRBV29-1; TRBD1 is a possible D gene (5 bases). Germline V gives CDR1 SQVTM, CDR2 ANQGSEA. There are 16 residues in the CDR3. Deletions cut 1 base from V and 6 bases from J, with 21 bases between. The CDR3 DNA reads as TGCAGCGTTGAAGGCCTTCCTGCCGACAGAAACGATGGCTACACCTTC. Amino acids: CSVEGLPADRNDGYTF. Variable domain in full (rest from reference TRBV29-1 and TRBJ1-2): SAVISQKPSRDICQRGTSLTIQCQVDSQVTMMFWYRQQPGQSLTLIATANQGSEATYESGFVIDKFPISRPNLTFSTLTVSNMSPEDSSIYLCSVEGLPADRNDGYTFGSGTRLTVV.

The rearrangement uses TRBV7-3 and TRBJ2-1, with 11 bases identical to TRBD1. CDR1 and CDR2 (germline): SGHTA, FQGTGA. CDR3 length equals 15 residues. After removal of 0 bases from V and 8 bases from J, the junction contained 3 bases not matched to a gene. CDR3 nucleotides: TGTGCCAGCAGCTTAACGGGACAGGGGGTCGATGAGCAGTTCTTC. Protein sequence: CASSLTGQGVDEQFF.

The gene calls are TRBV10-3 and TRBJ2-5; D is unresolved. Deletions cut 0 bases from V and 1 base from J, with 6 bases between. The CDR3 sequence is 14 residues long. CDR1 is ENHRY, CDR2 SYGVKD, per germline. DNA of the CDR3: TGTGCCATCAGTGAGTCGATAGTCCAAGAGACCCAGTACTTC. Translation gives CAISESIVQETQYF.

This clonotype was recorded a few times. The CDR3 coding sequence is TGCGCCAGCAGCTTTGATTGGACCCGGAATGAGCAGTTCTTC. It is translated as CASSFDWTRNEQFF. The chain carries TRBV5-1 and TRBJ2-1; D is undetermined. The germline V gene has CDR1 SGHRS and CDR2 YFSETQ. The CDR3 has 14 amino acids. The V end was cut by 2 bases, the J end by 7 bases, with 13 bases between.

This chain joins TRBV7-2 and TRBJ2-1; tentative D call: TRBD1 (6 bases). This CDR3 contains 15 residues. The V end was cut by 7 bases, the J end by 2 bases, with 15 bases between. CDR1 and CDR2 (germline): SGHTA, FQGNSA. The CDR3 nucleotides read TGTGCCAGCACCGCAGGGGCAGGGGCCTACAATGAGCAGTTCTTC. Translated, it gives CASTAGAGAYNEQFF.

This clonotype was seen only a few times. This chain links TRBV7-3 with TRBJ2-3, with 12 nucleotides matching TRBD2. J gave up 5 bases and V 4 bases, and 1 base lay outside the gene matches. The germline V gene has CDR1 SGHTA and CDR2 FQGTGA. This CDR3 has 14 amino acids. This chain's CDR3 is CASSSSGGGDTQYF. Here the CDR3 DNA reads TGTGCCAGCAGCTCTAGCGGGGGGGGAGATACGCAGTATTTT.

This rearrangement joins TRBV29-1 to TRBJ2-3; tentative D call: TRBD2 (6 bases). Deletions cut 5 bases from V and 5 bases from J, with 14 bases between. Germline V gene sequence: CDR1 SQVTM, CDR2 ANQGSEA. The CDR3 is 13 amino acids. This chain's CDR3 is CSVISGVEDTQYF. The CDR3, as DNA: TGCAGCGTTATCTCGGGGGTGGAAGATACGCAGTATTTT.

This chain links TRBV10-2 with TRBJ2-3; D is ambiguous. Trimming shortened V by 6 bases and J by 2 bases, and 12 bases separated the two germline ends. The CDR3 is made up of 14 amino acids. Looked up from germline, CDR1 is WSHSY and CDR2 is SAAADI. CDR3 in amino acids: CASSGFSYTDTQYF. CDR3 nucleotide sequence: TGCGCCAGCAGCGGCTTCTCGTACACAGATACGCAGTATTTT.

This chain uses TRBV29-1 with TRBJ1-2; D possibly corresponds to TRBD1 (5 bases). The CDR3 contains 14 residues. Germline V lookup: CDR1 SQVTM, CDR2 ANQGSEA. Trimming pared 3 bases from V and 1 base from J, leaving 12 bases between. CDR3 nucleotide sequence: TGCAGCGTTGAGCGCAGGGCCAATAACTATGGCTACACCTTC. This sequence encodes CSVERRANNYGYTF. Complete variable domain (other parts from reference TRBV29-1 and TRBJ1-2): SAVISQKPSRDICQRGTSLTIQCQVDSQVTMMFWYRQQPGQSLTLIATANQGSEATYESGFVIDKFPISRPNLTFSTLTVSNMSPEDSSIYLCSVERRANNYGYTFGSGTRLTVV.

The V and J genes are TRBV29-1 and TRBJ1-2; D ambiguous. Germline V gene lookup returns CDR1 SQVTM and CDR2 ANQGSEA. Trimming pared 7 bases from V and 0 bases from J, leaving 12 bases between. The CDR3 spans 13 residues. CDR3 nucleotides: TGCAGCGCCTCGGGGAACCCTAACTATGGCTACACCTTC. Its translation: CSASGNPNYGYTF.

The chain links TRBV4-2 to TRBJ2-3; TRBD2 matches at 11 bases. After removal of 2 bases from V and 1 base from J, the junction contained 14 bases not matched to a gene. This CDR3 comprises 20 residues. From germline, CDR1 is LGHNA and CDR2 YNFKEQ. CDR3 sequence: CASSQSRLAGGKGGTDTQYF. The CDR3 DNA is TGTGCCAGCAGCCAAAGCCGTCTAGCGGGGGGCAAAGGTGGCACAGATACGCAGTATTTT.

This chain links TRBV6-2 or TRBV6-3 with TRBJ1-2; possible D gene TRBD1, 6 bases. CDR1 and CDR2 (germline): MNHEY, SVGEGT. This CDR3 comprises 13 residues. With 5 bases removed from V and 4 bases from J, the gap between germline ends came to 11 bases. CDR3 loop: CASSQTGTYGYTF. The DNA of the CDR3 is TGTGCCAGCAGTCAAACAGGGACCTATGGCTACACCTTC.

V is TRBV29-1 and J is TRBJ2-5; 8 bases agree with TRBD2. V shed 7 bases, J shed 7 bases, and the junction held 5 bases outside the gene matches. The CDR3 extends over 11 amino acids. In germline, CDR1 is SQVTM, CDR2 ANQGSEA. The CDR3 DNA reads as TGCAGCGCACTAGCGGAGCGGACCCAGTACTTC. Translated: CSALAERTQYF.

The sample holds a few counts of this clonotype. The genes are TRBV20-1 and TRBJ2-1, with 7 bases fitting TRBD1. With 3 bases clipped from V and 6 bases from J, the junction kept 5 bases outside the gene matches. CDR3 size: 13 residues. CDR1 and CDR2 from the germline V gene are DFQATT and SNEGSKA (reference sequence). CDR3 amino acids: CSARRDSGNEQFF. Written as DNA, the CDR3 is TGCAGTGCTAGGAGGGACAGCGGCAATGAGCAGTTCTTC.

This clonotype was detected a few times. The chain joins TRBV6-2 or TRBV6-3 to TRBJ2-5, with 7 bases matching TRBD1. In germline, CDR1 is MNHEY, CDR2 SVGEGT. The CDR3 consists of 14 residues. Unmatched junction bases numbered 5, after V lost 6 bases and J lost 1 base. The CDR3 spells CASSRDSLQETQYF. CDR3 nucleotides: TGTGCCAGCAGCAGGGACAGTCTCCAAGAGACCCAGTACTTC.

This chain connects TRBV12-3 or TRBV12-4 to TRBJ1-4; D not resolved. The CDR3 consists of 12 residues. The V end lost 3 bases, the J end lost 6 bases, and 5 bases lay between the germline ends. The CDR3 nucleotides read TGTGCCAGCAGTTTTAAGGATGAAAAACTGTTTTTT. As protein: CASSFKDEKLFF.

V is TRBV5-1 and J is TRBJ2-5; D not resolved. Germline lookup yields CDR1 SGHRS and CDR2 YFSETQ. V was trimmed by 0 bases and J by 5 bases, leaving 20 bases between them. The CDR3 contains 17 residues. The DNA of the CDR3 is TGCGCCAGCAGCTTGGCCCGACACCGAGGAGCCGGGGAGACCCAGTACTTC. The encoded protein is CASSLARHRGAGETQYF. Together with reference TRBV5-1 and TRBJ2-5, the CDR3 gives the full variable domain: KAGVTQTPRYLIKTRGQQVTLSCSPISGHRSVSWYQQTPGQGLQFLFEYFSETQRNKGNFPGRFSGRQFSNSRSEMNVSTLELGDSALYLCASSLARHRGAGETQYFGPGTRLLVL.

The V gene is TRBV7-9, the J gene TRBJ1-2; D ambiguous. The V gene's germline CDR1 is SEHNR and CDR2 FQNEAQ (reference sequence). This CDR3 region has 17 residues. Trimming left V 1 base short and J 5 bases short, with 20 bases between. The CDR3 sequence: CASSLGWISFLTYGYTF. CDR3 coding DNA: TGTGCCAGCAGCTTAGGCTGGATCAGCTTCCTTACTTATGGCTACACCTTC.

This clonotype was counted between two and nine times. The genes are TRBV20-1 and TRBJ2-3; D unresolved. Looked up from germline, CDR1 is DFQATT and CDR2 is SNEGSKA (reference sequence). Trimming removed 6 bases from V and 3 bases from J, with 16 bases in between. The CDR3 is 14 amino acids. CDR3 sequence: CSANSGLLTDTQYF. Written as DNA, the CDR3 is TGCAGTGCCAATTCCGGGCTGCTTACAGATACGCAGTATTTT.

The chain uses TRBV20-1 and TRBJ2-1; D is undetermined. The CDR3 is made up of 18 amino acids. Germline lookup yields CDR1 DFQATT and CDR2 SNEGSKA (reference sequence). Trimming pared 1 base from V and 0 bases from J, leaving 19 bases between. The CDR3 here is CSARGGRGAISSYNEQFF. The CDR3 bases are TGCAGTGCTAGAGGGGGAAGAGGTGCGATTAGCTCCTACAATGAGCAGTTCTTC.

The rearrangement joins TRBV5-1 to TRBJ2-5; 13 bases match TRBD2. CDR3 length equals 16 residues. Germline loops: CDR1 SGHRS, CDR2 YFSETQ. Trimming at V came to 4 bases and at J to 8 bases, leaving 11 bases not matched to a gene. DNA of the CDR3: TGCGCCAGCAGCCCCGGACTAGCGGGAGTGAGGGAAACCCAGTACTTC. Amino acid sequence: CASSPGLAGVRETQYF.

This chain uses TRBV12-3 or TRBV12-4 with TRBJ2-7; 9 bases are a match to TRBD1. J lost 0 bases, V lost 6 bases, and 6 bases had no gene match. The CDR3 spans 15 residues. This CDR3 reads CASRAGTGPSYEQYF. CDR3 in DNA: TGTGCCAGCAGGGCCGGGACAGGGCCCTCCTACGAGCAGTACTTC.